The 8 T cell receptor beta chains given below trace back to one sample, sequenced in a study of CD8+ T cells in alopecia areata (dated by TCRdb to the late 2010s). The library was produced with the immunoSEQ multiplex PCR assay. RNA was extracted from all samples and reverse transcribed into cDNA as template for TCR sequencing. What TCRdb holds here is the immuneACCESS table cut down to in-frame rearrangements. Part of the clones is not present; checked against another copy, under half of the missing clones reflect an unresolved V gene, and the others are unexplained. The sample table holds more than 150,000 clones, of which 51% were seen once. Jointly, the top ten make up about 9.5% of the sample. Interpreted using the paper, the treatment or condition label stands for: oral pan-JAK inhibitor, 5-10 mg twice daily. The sequencing used CD8+ T cells sorted from blood, collected at approximately week 51, from a patient treated with tofacitinib. These receptors came from a human donor with alopecia areata.

This clone has more than one count but fewer than ten. The rearrangement links TRBV6-5 to TRBJ2-2; 9 bases are shared with TRBD2. The CDR3 is 16 residues long. Per the germline V gene, CDR1 is MNHEY and CDR2 is SVGAGI. V trimming: 2 bases; J trimming: 5 bases; junction bases outside the gene matches: 6. The CDR3 DNA follows: TGTGCCAGCAGTTACCGAAGAAGCGGGGGGACCGGGGAGCTGTTTTTT. This gives the protein CASSYRRSGGTGELFF.

This clone occurred once. The gene calls are TRBV7-6 and TRBJ1-5; D may be TRBD1 (6 bases). Germline-derived CDR1 and CDR2 are SGHVS and FNYEAQ. This CDR3 is built from 13 residues. The CDR3 sequence is CATGMDYNQPQHF. CDR3 sequence (DNA): TGTGCTACAGGGATGGATTACAATCAGCCCCAGCATTTT.

This chain joins TRBV6-1 and TRBJ1-6; D might be TRBD1 (6 bases). Trimming pared 9 bases from V and 11 bases from J, leaving 20 bases between. The CDR3 covers 14 residues. The germline V gene has CDR1 MNHNS and CDR2 SASEGT. The CDR3 region is CASLGRDTRTPLHF. The CDR3 nucleotides read TGTGCCAGTCTTGGCCGGGACACTCGAACACCCCTCCACTTT.

This chain connects TRBV19 to TRBJ2-2, with D hard to call. The CDR3 has 14 amino acids. The V and J ends lost 2 bases and 2 bases respectively, with 6 bases between them. The V gene's germline CDR1 is LNHDA and CDR2 SQIVND (reference sequence). Here the CDR3 reads CASSIFSNTGELFF. The CDR3 DNA reads TGTGCCAGTAGTATATTCAGTAACACCGGGGAGCTGTTTTTT. Full variable domain (rest looked up from reference TRBV19 and TRBJ2-2): DGGITQSPKYLFRKEGQNVTLSCEQNLNHDAMYWYRQDPGQGLRLIYYSQIVNDFQKGDIAEGYSVSREKKESFPLTVTSAQKNPTAFYLCASSIFSNTGELFFGEGSRLTVL.

This clone has more than one count but fewer than ten. The chain is built from TRBV9 and TRBJ1-1; 10 bases align to TRBD1. CDR1 SGDLS and CDR2 YYNGEE come from the germline V gene. Trimming at V came to 3 bases and at J to 4 bases, leaving 6 bases not matched to a gene. There are 15 residues in the CDR3. The chain's CDR3 is CASSEGTGDGTEAFF. CDR3 bases: TGTGCCAGCAGCGAGGGGACAGGGGATGGCACTGAAGCTTTCTTT.

This clone occurred once. The V and J genes are TRBV6-1 and TRBJ2-3; D remains ambiguous. The germline CDR1 and CDR2 sequences are MNHNS and SASEGT. V shed 0 bases and J shed 2 bases, with 9 bases lying between them. The CDR3 is 15 amino acids. CDR3 in DNA: TGTGCCAGCAGTGAAGCGCGGCTCGACACAGATACGCAGTATTTT. Its translation is CASSEARLDTDTQYF.

J is TRBJ2-1 and V is TRBV6-5, with D possibly TRBD2 on 5 matching bases. Trimming shortened V by 3 bases and J by 3 bases, and 12 bases separated the two germline ends. CDR1 is MNHEY, CDR2 SVGAGI, per germline. CDR3 length: 15 residues. The CDR3 nucleotides are TGTGCCAGCAGTTATTCCAGCGGAGACTACAATGAGCAGTTCTTC. Translating gives CASSYSSGDYNEQFF.

V is TRBV13 and J is TRBJ2-5, with 10 positions matching TRBD1. The V segment lost 6 bases and the J segment 4 bases; nucleotides outside the gene matches: 2. There are 13 residues in the CDR3. Germline CDR1 PRHDT, CDR2 FYEKMQ (reference sequence). The CDR3 reads CASRTGGTETQYF. For the CDR3, the DNA is TGTGCCAGCAGGACAGGGGGCACAGAGACCCAGTACTTC. The full variable domain, its missing parts supplied by reference TRBV13 and TRBJ2-5, is AAGVIQSPRHLIKEKRETATLKCYPIPRHDTVYWYQQGPGQDPQFLISFYEKMQSDKGSIPDRFSAQQFSDYHSELNMSSLELGDSALYFCASRTGGTETQYFGPGTRLLVL.